The present T cell receptor beta chain was sequenced within a study of T cell responses to AZD1222 COVID-19 vaccine (dated by TCRdb to the early 2020s). Looking at the study overall: AZD1222 recipients whose second dose came at about 4 weeks and those whose second dose came at about 12 weeks were combined into one group, since spike-specific TCR depth and breadth did not differ between the two schedules. A total of under 250 trial participants underwent TCR sequencing, of whom around 210 had received two doses of AZD1222 and 26 had received two doses of the MenACWY control vaccine. Enrollment into the trials was organized by age into subgroups of 18-55, 56-69 and 70-plus years, and those subgroups contained around 150, 28 and 57 TCR-sequenced participants, respectively.

CDR1 is given as MNHEY and CDR2 as SMNVEV, both from the germline V gene (reference sequence). V is cut back by 5 bases and J by 3 bases, with 5 bases in the junction unmatched. Taken from cysteine to phenylalanine, the CDR3 has 15 residues. The read is trimmed to its CDR3 DNA, 45 bases read in frame from base 1. A word on this clone: The clone's antigen remains unknown. No base qualities exist here, and no much larger clone lies one base off it.

The time point label for this specimen denotes: baseline before first vaccination. Samples from vaccinated people were obtained from the UK trials COV001 and COV002, which included a single-blind randomized controlled phase 2/3 trial of AZD1222 (ChAdOx1 nCoV-19) in healthy adults. For TCRbeta chain sequencing, PBMC samples from trial participants were taken at day 0 and at day 28 after the second dose. Study-wide conclusions, independent of this receptor: Participants were mostly white British and included more females than males, and it was suggested by the authors that clonal diversity may have been underestimated. After two AZD1222 doses, spike-specific TCR breadth and depth were significantly higher than at day 0 and than in MenACWY recipients. Because no day 14 peak-response samples were available, repertoires were characterized only after the peak T cell response. Vaccine-associated CD4 TCRs spanned the whole spike protein, with dominant responses in regions 160-218 and 743-854. In the small 56-69-year group, the increase in depth fell short of significance, most likely because of low power. Conclusions about previously exposed vaccinees are limited, since just 6 or 7 AZD1222 recipients were seropositive for SARS-CoV-2 at baseline. Nearly half of unique spike-specific TCRs reportedly recognized epitopes outside regions mutated in the B.1.351 and B.1.1.7 variants.

The CDR3 regions of human TCRbeta chains were subjected to immunosequencing. On the study's bioinformatics: Repertoire TCRs were checked for matches against a reference library of SARS-CoV-2-specific TCRs that had been generated using the MIRA antigen-specificity platform. Breadth was defined as the fraction of unique TCRs that were SARS-CoV-2-associated, and depth was defined as the fraction of total T cells that were SARS-CoV-2-associated. Using the MIRA data, every spike-specific TCR was mapped to the spike region that the TCR reacted to and assigned to either a CD4 or a CD8 class. Log10-transformed breadth and depth values were compared by one-way ANOVA with Sidak's multiple comparisons tests. As stored in TCRdb, this immuneACCESS dataset retains in-frame rearrangements with V and J assigned. A fraction of the clones does not appear; measured against another copy, unresolved V genes explain less than half of the discrepancy, and the remainder lacks a known reason. The V and J calls and clone size come from that table; D and trimming were worked out from the DNA. In this sample the table shows about 140,000 clones, just under 95% of which occur a single time. The ten largest account for 5% of the sample.

The sequenced sample was peripheral blood, obtained on day 0 of AZD1222 vaccination. The sequence joins TRBV27 to TRBJ2-1; 9 middle bases align to TRBD2. This TCR came from an adult in good health. The CDR3 is CASSLVAGVYNEQFF. The sequenced DNA: TGTGCCAGCAGTCTCGTAGCGGGGGTCTACAATGAGCAGTTCTTC.